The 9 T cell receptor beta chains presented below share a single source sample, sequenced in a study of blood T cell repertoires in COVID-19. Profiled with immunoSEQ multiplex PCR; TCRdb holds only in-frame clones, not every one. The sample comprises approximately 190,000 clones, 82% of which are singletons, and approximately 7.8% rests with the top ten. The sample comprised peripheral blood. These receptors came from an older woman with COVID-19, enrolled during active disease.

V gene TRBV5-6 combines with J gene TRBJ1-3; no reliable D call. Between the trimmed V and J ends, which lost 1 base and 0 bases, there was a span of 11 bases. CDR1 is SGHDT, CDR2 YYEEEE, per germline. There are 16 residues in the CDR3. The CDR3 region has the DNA TGTGCCAGCAGCTTGTGGTCGGCGGTCTCTGGAAACACCATATATTTT. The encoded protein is CASSLWSAVSGNTIYF.

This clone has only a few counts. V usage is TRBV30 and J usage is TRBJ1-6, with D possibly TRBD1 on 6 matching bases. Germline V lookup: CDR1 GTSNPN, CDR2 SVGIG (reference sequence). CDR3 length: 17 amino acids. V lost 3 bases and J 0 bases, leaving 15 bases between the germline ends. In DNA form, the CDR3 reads TGTGCCTGGAGAATTGATAGGGGGAACTCCTATAATTCACCCCTCCACTTT. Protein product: CAWRIDRGNSYNSPLHF.

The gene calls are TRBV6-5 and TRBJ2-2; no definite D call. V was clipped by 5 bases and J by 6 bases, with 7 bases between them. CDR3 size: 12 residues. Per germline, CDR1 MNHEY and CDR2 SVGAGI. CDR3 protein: CASSPPPGELFF. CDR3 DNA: TGTGCCAGCAGTCCTCCCCCCGGGGAGCTGTTTTTT.

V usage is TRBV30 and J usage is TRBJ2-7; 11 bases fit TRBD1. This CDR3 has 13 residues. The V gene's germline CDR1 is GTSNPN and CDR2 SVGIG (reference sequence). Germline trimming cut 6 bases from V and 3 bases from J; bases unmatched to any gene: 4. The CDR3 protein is CACPGQGVYEQYF. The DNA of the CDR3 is TGTGCCTGTCCGGGACAGGGGGTCTACGAGCAGTACTTC.

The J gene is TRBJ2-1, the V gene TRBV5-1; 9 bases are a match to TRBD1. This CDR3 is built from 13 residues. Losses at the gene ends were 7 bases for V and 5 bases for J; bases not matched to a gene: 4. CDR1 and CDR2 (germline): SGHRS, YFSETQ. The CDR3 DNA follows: TGCGCCAGCTTCACAGGGGGCCACAATGAGCAGTTCTTC. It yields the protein CASFTGGHNEQFF.

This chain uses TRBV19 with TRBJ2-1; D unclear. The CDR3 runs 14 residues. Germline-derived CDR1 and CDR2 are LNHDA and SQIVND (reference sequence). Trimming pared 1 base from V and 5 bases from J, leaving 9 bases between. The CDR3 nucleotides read TGTGCCAGTAGTATAGTTGGCCAAAACAATGAGCAGTTCTTC. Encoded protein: CASSIVGQNNEQFF.

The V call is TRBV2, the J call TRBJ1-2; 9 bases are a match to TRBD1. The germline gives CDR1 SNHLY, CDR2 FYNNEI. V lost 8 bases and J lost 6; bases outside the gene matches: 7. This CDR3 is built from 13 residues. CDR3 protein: CASGNRGPHGYTF. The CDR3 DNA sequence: TGTGCCAGCGGGAACAGGGGGCCCCATGGCTACACCTTC. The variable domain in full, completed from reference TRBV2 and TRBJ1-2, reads EPEVTQTPSHQVTQMGQEVILRCVPISNHLYFYWYRQILGQKVEFLVSFYNNEISEKSEIFDDQFSVERPDGSNFTLKIRSTKLEDSAMYFCASGNRGPHGYTFGSGTRLTVV.

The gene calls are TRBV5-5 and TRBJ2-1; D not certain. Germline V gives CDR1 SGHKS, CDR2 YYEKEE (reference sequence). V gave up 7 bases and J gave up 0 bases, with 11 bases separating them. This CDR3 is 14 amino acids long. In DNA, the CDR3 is TGTGCCAGCCTTGCCTGGAGCTCCTACAATGAGCAGTTCTTC. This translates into CASLAWSSYNEQFF.

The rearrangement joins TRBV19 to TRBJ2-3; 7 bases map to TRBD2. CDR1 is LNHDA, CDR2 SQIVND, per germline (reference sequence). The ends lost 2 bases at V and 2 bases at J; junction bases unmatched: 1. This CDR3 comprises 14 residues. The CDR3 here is CASSISGDTDTQYF. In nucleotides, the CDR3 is TGTGCCAGTAGTATAAGCGGGGACACAGATACGCAGTATTTT.